These 21 T cell receptor beta chains came from one sample sequenced in a study of blood T cell repertoires in COVID-19. Measured with immunoSEQ multiplex PCR; TCRdb has only the in-frame clones, and not every one. Of tens of thousands of clones in the sample, 86% were seen once. Sequencing was performed on peripheral blood. These receptors originate from a human donor in a cohort sampled during active COVID-19.

The chain recombines TRBV28 with TRBJ2-6; D is ambiguous. V lost 3 bases and J lost 2, with 5 bases in between. The V gene's germline CDR1 is MDHEN and CDR2 SYDVKM. This CDR3 has 14 amino acids. CDR3: CASSFEPGANVLTF. The CDR3, as DNA: TGTGCCAGCAGTTTCGAGCCTGGGGCCAACGTCCTGACTTTC.

This clone appeared once. The V and J genes are TRBV6-5 and TRBJ1-2, with D hard to call. V lost 0 bases, J lost 7 bases, and 6 bases lay in between. CDR1 is MNHEY and CDR2 is SVGAGI in the germline V gene. There are 12 residues in the CDR3. The CDR3 sequence is CASSYSGGGYTF. In DNA, the CDR3 is TGTGCCAGCAGTTACTCGGGAGGTGGCTACACCTTC.

This chain joins TRBV19 and TRBJ1-5; D is undetermined. Germline-derived CDR1 and CDR2 are LNHDA and SQIVND (reference sequence). CDR3 size: 16 residues. Trimming took 3 bases from V and 2 from J, leaving 14 bases between them. The CDR3 DNA is TGTGCCAGTAGTATGGGCAGGACCGGGGGCAATCAGCCCCAGCATTTT. Translated: CASSMGRTGGNQPQHF.

The chain is built from TRBV11-2 and TRBJ2-7, with 9 bases that match TRBD2. Trimming took 5 bases from V and 5 from J; bases not matched to a gene: 10. Looked up from germline, CDR1 is SGHAT and CDR2 is FQNNGV. The CDR3 is 15 residues long. CDR3 protein: CASSIGLARGNEQYF. CDR3 nucleotide sequence: TGTGCCAGCAGCATCGGACTAGCGAGGGGGAACGAGCAGTACTTC.

The V call is TRBV3-1 (or the pseudogene TRBV3-2), the J call TRBJ2-5, with D tentatively TRBD1 (6 bases). This CDR3 is built from 13 residues. The germline V gene encodes CDR1 LGHDT and CDR2 YNNKEL (reference sequence). V was cut by 5 bases and J by 5 bases, with 12 bases left in between. Here the CDR3 DNA reads TGTGCCAGCAGCTCGAGTAGGGGGGAGACCCAGTACTTC. Protein sequence: CASSSSRGETQYF.

The rearrangement links TRBV5-1 to TRBJ2-7, with D tentatively TRBD1 (6 bases). The V end was cut by 2 bases, the J end by 5 bases, with 11 bases between. CDR1 is SGHRS, CDR2 YFSETQ, per germline. CDR3 size: 13 residues. The CDR3 DNA is TGCGCCAGCAGCTTAACAGGGAAAGACGAGCAGTACTTC. Protein: CASSLTGKDEQYF.

The chain has TRBV7-3 and TRBJ2-1, with TRBD2 matching over 9 bases. V was clipped by 5 bases and J by 6 bases; unmatched bases: 11. Per germline, CDR1 SGHTA and CDR2 FQGTGA. The CDR3 is made up of 16 amino acids. The CDR3 here is CASSPAGGGRANEQFF. The CDR3 nucleotides read TGTGCCAGCAGCCCCGCGGGGGGCGGGAGGGCCAATGAGCAGTTCTTC.

The V and J genes are TRBV5-1 and TRBJ1-3; perhaps TRBD1 as D (6 bases). The CDR3 has 17 amino acids. Trimming removed 0 bases at V and 0 bases at J, with 13 bases between. CDR1 SGHRS and CDR2 YFSETQ come from the germline V gene. CDR3 nucleotide sequence: TGCGCCAGCAGCTTGGCGACAGGTGGAGGCTCTGGAAACACCATATATTTT. This codes for CASSLATGGGSGNTIYF.

This chain connects TRBV29-1 to TRBJ2-1; 7 bases line up with TRBD1. Looked up from germline, CDR1 is SQVTM and CDR2 is ANQGSEA. This CDR3 has 15 amino acids. The trim removed 8 bases at V and 5 bases at J, leaving 15 bases unmatched. CDR3 protein: CSSAQNRGRDNEQFF. CDR3 nucleotide sequence: TGCAGCTCGGCCCAAAACAGGGGACGGGACAATGAGCAGTTCTTC.

This chain connects TRBV7-9 to TRBJ2-7; D gene unclear. This CDR3 has 15 residues. Germline CDR1 reads SEHNR; CDR2 reads FQNEAQ (reference sequence). V lost 2 bases and J 2 bases, leaving 13 bases between the germline ends. This CDR3 reads CASSLSWAGPYEQYF. DNA of the CDR3: TGTGCCAGCAGCTTAAGCTGGGCTGGGCCCTACGAGCAGTACTTC.

CDR3: CASKELAGGPHEQFF. In DNA, the CDR3 is TGTGCCAGTAAAGAGCTAGCGGGAGGGCCACATGAGCAGTTCTTC. V gene TRBV19 combines with J gene TRBJ2-1; 12 bases are a match to TRBD2. The germline V gene has CDR1 LNHDA and CDR2 SQIVND (reference sequence). The CDR3 spans 15 residues. The junction had 9 bases not matched to a gene; V was cut back by 7 bases and J by 8 bases.

This chain connects TRBV6-4 to TRBJ1-5; a possible D gene is TRBD1 (6 bases). Trimming cost V 3 bases and J 0 bases, with 9 bases left between them. Germline-derived CDR1 and CDR2 are MRHNA and SNTAGT. CDR3 length: 15 amino acids. CDR3 protein: CASSEQGYSNQPQHF. DNA for the CDR3: TGTGCCAGCAGTGAACAGGGTTATAGCAATCAGCCCCAGCATTTT.

The chain couples TRBV28 to TRBJ2-2, with TRBD2 matching over 7 bases. Germline values: CDR1 MDHEN, CDR2 SYDVKM. The CDR3 covers 16 residues. V lost 6 bases to trimming and J lost 2 bases; unmatched junction nucleotides: 9. The CDR3 coding sequence is TGTGCCAGCAGGGTGCTAGCGGTTACTAACACCGGGGAGCTGTTTTTT. Its translation: CASRVLAVTNTGELFF.

V usage is TRBV15 and J usage is TRBJ2-7, with 7 nucleotides matching TRBD1. Germline assignment: CDR1 LNHNV and CDR2 YYDKDF (reference sequence). The V segment lost 2 bases and the J segment 0 bases; nucleotides outside the gene matches: 7. CDR3 length: 16 residues. This chain's CDR3 is CATSRPSGGSSYEQYF. The CDR3 region has the DNA TGTGCCACCAGCAGACCGTCAGGGGGTAGCTCCTACGAGCAGTACTTC. The whole variable domain, remainder taken from reference TRBV15 and TRBJ2-7, is DAMVIQNPRYQVTQFGKPVTLSCSQTLNHNVMYWYQQKSSQAPKLLFHYYDKDFNNEADTPDNFQSRRPNTSFCFLDIRSPGLGDTAMYLCATSRPSGGSSYEQYFGPGTRLTVT.

The rearrangement links TRBV7-3 to TRBJ1-2; 8 bases fit TRBD1. Trimming at V came to 4 bases and at J to 7 bases, leaving 8 bases not matched to a gene. In germline, CDR1 is SGHTA, CDR2 FQGTGA. The CDR3 runs 14 residues. The CDR3 nucleotides are TGTGCCAGCAGCTCTTTGGACAGGGATGGTGGCTACACCTTC. This codes for CASSSLDRDGGYTF.

The J gene is TRBJ2-3, the V gene TRBV7-9; D is uncertain. V lost 0 bases, J lost 1 base, and 5 bases lay in between. The CDR3 sequence is 14 residues long. Germline loops: CDR1 SEHNR, CDR2 FQNEAQ (reference sequence). The CDR3 DNA reads as TGTGCCAGCAGCTTAGCAGCCCGCACAGATACGCAGTATTTT. Translated: CASSLAARTDTQYF.

This chain links TRBV7-9 with TRBJ1-1; D perhaps matches TRBD1 (5 bases). V lost 2 bases to trimming and J lost 6 bases, with 19 bases between them. Germline V gene lookup returns CDR1 SEHNR and CDR2 FQNEAQ (reference sequence). The CDR3 covers 16 residues. CDR3 nucleotides: TGTGCCAGCAGCTTACGTTTAACGGGGGGTTCCTCTGAAGCTTTCTTT. The encoded protein is CASSLRLTGGSSEAFF.

This chain connects TRBV7-2 to TRBJ1-2, with D perhaps matching TRBD1 (5 bases). V dropped 4 bases and J dropped 5 bases, with 8 bases sitting between them. CDR3 length: 12 amino acids. CDR1 is SGHTA and CDR2 is FQGNSA in the germline V gene. The CDR3 coding sequence is TGTGCCAGCAGCTGGGGCCCTTATGGCTACACCTTC. Residues: CASSWGPYGYTF. The whole variable domain, filled in from reference TRBV7-2 and TRBJ1-2, reads GAGVSQSPSNKVTEKGKDVELRCDPISGHTALYWYRQSLGQGLEFLIYFQGNSAPDKSGLPSDRFSAERTGGSVSTLTIQRTQQEDSAVYLCASSWGPYGYTFGSGTRLTVV.

Written as DNA, the CDR3 is TGTGCCAGCAGCTTGTCAGCGGGAGCTCCCTACGAGCAGTACTTC. It translates to CASSLSAGAPYEQYF. The chain combines TRBV5-4 with TRBJ2-7; 8 bases match TRBD2. The trim removed 1 base at V and 2 bases at J, leaving 5 bases unmatched. Germline loops: CDR1 SGHNT, CDR2 YYREEE (reference sequence). The CDR3 is made up of 15 amino acids.

The CDR3 region is CASSPLRTLREQYF. CDR3 sequence (DNA): TGTGCCAGCAGCCCGTTGCGTACACTACGGGAGCAGTACTTC. The chain couples TRBV7-8 to TRBJ2-7; D unclear. Germline CDR1 SGHVS, CDR2 FQNEAQ. The CDR3 sequence is 14 residues long. V lost 5 bases, J lost 7 bases, and 18 bases lay in between.

The rearrangement joins TRBV5-1 to TRBJ1-2; 7 bases map to TRBD1. CDR1 SGHRS and CDR2 YFSETQ come from the germline V gene. The V gene end was trimmed by 4 bases and the J gene end by 4 bases; junction bases not matched to a gene: 4. The CDR3 is 13 residues long. The CDR3 bases are TGCGCCAGCAGCGCGGGACAGTTCTATGGCTACACCTTC. This translates into CASSAGQFYGYTF.